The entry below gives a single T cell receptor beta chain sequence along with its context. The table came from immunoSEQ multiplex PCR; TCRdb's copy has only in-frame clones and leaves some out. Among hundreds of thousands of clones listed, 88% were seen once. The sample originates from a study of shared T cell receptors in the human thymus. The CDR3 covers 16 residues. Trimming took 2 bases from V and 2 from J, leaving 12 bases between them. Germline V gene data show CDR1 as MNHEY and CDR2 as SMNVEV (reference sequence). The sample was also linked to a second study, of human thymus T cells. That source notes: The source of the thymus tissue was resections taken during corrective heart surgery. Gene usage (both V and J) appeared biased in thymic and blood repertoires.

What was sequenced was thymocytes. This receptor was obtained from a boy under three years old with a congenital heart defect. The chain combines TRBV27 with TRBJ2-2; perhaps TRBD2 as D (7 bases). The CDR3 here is CASSLKGGPNTGELFF. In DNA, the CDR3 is TGTGCCAGCAGTTTAAAGGGGGGGCCCAACACCGGGGAGCTGTTTTTT.